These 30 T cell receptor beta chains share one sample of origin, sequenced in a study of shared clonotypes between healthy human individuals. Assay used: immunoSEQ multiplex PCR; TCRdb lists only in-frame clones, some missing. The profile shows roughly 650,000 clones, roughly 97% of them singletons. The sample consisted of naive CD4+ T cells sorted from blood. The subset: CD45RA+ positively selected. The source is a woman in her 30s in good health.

CDR3 in DNA: TGTGCCAGCAGTTCCGATGCGGGGTGGATGAACACTGAAGCTTTCTTT. This encodes CASSSDAGWMNTEAFF. The chain joins TRBV28 to TRBJ1-1; D ambiguous. Germline-derived CDR1 and CDR2 are MDHEN and SYDVKM. V shed 4 bases and J shed 0 bases, with 15 bases lying between them. This CDR3 comprises 16 residues. Drawing the rest from reference TRBV28 and TRBJ1-1, the complete variable domain is DVKVTQSSRYLVKRTGEKVFLECVQDMDHENMFWYRQDPGLGLRLIYFSYDVKMKEKGDIPEGYSVSREKKERFSLILESASTNQTSMYLCASSSDAGWMNTEAFFGQGTRLTVV.

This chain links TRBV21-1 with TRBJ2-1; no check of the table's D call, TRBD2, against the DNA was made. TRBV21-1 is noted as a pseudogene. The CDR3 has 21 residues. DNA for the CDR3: TGTGCCAGCAGCAAAAAAACGCCCGTCTCTAATCGGGACTTCTCCTACAATGAGCAGTTCTTC. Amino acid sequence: CASSKKTPVSNRDFSYNEQFF.

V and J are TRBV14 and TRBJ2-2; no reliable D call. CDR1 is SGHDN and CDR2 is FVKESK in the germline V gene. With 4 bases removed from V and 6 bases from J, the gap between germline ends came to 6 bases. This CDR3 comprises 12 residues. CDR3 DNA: TGTGCCAGCAGCCTACGGTCCGGGGAGCTGTTTTTT. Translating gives CASSLRSGELFF.

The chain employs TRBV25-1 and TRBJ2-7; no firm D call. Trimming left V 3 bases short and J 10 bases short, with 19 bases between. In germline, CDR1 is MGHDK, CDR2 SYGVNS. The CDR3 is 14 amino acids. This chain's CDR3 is CASSDRTYSYVQYF. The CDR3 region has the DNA TGTGCCAGCAGTGATCGAACCTATTCCTACGTTCAGTACTTC.

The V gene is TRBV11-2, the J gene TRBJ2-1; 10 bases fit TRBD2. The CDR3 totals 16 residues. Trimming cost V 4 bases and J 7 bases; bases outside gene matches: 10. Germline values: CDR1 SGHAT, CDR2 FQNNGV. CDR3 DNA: TGTGCCAGCAGCTCAATAAGCGGGAGGGCAGGAAATGAGCAGTTCTTC. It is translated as CASSSISGRAGNEQFF.

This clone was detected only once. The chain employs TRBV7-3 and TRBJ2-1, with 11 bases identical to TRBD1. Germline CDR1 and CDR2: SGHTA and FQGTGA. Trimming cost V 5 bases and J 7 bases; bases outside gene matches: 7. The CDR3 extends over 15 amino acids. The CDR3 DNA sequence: TGTGCCAGCAGCCCCGGACAGGGGGCAAGAAATGAGCAGTTCTTC. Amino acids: CASSPGQGARNEQFF.

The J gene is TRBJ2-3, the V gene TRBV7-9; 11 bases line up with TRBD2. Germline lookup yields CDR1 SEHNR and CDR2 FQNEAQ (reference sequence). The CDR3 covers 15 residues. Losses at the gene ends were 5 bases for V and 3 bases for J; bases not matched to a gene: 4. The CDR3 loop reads CASSPTSGSTDTQYF. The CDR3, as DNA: TGTGCCAGCAGCCCCACTAGCGGGAGTACAGATACGCAGTATTTT. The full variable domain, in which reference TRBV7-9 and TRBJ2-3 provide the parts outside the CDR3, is DTGVSQNPRHKITKRGQNVTFRCDPISEHNRLYWYRQTLGQGPEFLTYFQNEAQLEKSRLLSDRFSAERPKGSFSTLEIQRTEQGDSAMYLCASSPTSGSTDTQYFGPGTRLTVL.

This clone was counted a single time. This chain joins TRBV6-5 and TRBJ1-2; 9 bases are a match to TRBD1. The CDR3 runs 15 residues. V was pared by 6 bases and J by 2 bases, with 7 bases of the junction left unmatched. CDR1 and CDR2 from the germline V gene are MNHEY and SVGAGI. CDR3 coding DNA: TGTGCCAGCAGCGAGACAGGGGGGCAGAACTATGGCTACACCTTC. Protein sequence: CASSETGGQNYGYTF.

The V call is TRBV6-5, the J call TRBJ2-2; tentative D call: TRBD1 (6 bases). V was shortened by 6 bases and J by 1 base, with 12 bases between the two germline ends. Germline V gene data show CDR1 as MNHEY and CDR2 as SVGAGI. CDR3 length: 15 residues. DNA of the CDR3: TGTGCCAGCAGGACAGGACAGCTGAACACCGGGGAGCTGTTTTTT. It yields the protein CASRTGQLNTGELFF.

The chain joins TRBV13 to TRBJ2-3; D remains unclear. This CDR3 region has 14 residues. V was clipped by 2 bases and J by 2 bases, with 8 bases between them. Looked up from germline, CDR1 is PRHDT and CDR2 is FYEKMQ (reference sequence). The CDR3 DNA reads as TGTGCCAGCAGCTTATCCGGAAACACAGATACGCAGTATTTT. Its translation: CASSLSGNTDTQYF.

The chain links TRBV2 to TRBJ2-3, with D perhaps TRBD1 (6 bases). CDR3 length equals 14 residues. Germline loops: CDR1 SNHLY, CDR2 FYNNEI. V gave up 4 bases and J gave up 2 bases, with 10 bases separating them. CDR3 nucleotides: TGTGCCAGCAGTGCGGGACATACCACAGATACGCAGTATTTT. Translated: CASSAGHTTDTQYF.

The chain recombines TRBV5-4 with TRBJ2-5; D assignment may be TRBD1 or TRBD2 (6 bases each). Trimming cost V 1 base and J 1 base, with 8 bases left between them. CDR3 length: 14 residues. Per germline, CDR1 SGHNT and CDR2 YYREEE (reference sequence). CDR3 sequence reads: CASSLRGAQETQYF. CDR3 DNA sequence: TGTGCCAGCAGCTTGAGGGGGGCCCAAGAGACCCAGTACTTC.

The CDR3 bases are TGTGCCAGCAGCTCAGCCTCCTCACAGGGGAACGGGGAGCTGTTTTTT. Translating it yields CASSSASSQGNGELFF. This rearrangement joins TRBV7-6 to TRBJ2-2, with TRBD1 matching over 7 bases. J lost 7 bases, V lost 4 bases, and 12 bases had no gene match. CDR3 length: 16 amino acids. The germline gives CDR1 SGHVS, CDR2 FNYEAQ.

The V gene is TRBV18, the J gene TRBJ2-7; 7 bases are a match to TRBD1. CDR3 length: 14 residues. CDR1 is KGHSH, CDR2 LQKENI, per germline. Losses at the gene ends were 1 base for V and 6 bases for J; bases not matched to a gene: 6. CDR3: CASSPRTGPSEQYF. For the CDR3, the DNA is TGTGCCAGCTCACCACGGACAGGTCCCTCCGAGCAGTACTTC.

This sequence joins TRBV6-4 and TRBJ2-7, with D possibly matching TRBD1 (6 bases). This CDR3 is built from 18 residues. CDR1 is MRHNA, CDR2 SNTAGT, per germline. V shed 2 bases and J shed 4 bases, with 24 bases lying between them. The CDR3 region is CASSDVVTDSHAGYEQYF. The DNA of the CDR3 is TGTGCCAGCAGTGACGTAGTTACGGACAGTCACGCCGGGTACGAGCAGTACTTC.

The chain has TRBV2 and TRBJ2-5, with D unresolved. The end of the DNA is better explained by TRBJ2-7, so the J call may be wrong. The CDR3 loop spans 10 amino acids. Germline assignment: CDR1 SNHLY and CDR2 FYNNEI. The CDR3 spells CASNGYEQYF. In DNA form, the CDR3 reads TGTGCCAGCAACGGCTACGAGCAGTACTTC.

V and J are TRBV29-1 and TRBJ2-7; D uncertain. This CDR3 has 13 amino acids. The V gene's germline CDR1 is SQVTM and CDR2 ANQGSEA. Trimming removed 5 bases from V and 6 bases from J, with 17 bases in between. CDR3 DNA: TGCAGCGTTTCAAACAGACCCCTCGCCGAGCAGTACTTC. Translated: CSVSNRPLAEQYF.

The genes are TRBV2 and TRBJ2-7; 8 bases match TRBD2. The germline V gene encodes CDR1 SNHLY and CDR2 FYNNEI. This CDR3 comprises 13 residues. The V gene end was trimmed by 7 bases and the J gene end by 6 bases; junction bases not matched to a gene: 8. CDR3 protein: CASKAGGGSEQYF. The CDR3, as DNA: TGTGCCAGCAAGGCCGGGGGGGGTTCCGAGCAGTACTTC.

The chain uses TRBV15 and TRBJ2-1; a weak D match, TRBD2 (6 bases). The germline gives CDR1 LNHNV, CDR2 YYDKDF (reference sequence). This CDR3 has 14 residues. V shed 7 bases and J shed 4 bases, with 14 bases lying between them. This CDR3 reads CATTLRGSYNEQFF. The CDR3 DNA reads TGTGCCACCACCCTACGGGGGTCGTACAATGAGCAGTTCTTC.

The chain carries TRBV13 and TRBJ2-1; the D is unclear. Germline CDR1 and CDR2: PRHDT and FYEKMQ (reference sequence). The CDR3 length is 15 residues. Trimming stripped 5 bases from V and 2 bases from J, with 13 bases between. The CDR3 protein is CASSLDSIPYNEQFF. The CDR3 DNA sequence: TGTGCCAGCAGCCTCGACTCTATCCCCTACAATGAGCAGTTCTTC.

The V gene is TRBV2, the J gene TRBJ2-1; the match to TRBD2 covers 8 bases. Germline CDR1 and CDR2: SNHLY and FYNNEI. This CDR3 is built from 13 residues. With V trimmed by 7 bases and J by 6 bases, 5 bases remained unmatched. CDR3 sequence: CASMSGLANEQFF. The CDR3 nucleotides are TGTGCCAGCATGTCAGGACTAGCCAATGAGCAGTTCTTC.

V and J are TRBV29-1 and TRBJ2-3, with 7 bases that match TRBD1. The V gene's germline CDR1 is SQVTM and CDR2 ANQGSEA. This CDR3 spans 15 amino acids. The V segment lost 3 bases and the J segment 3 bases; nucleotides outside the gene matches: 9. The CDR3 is CSVDVQGSGTDTQYF. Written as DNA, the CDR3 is TGCAGCGTTGACGTACAGGGGAGTGGGACAGATACGCAGTATTTT.

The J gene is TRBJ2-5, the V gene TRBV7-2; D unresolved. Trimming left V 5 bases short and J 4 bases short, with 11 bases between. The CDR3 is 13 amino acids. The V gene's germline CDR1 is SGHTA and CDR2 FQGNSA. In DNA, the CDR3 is TGTGCCAGCAGCAAACGACCGGGAGAGACCCAGTACTTC. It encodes CASSKRPGETQYF.

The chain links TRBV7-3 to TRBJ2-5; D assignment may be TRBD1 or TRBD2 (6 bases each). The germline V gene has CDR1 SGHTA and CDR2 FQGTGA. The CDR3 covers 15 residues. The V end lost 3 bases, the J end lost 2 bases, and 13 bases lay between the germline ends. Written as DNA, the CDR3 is TGTGCCAGCAGCTTGGGGGGCGGCCCTCAAGAGACCCAGTACTTC. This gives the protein CASSLGGGPQETQYF.

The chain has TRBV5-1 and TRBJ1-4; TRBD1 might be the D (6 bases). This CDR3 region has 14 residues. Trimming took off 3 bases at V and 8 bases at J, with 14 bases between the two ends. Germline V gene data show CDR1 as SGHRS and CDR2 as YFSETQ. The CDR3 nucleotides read TGCGCCAGCAGCTCGGACGGTGGGGGCGAAAAACTGTTTTTT. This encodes CASSSDGGGEKLFF.

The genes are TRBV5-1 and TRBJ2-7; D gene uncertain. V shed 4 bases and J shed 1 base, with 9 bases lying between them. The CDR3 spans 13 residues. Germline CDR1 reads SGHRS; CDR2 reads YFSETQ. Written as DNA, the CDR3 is TGCGCCAGCAGCCCGGTCGGGTCCTACGAGCAGTACTTC. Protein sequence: CASSPVGSYEQYF.

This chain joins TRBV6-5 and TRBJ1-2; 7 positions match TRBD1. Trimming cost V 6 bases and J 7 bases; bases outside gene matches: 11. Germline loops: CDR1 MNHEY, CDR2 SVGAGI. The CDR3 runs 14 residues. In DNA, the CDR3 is TGTGCCAGCAGGAGAACAGGGGATCCCGGTGGCTACACCTTC. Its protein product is CASRRTGDPGGYTF.

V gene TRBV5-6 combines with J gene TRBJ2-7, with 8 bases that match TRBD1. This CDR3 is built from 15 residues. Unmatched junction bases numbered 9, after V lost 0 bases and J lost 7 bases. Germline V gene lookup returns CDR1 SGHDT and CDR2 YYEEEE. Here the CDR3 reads CASSLGGTGGREQYF. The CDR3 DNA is TGTGCCAGCAGCTTGGGTGGGACAGGCGGCCGGGAGCAGTACTTC.

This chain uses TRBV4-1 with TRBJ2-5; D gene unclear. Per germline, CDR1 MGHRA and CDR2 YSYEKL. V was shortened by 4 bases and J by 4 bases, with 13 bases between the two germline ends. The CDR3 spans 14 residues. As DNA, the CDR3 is TGCGCCAGCAGCCCATTTACGGGTCTAGAGACCCAGTACTTC. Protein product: CASSPFTGLETQYF.

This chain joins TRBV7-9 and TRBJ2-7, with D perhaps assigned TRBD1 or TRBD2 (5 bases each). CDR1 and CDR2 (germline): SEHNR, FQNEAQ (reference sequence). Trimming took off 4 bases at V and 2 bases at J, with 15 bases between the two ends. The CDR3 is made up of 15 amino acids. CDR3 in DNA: TGTGCCAGCAGCTACAACCGGGACGGCCCCTACGAGCAGTACTTC. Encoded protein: CASSYNRDGPYEQYF. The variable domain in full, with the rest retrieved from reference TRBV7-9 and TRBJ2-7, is DTGVSQNPRHKITKRGQNVTFRCDPISEHNRLYWYRQTLGQGPEFLTYFQNEAQLEKSRLLSDRFSAERPKGSFSTLEIQRTEQGDSAMYLCASSYNRDGPYEQYFGPGTRLTVT.